The clone carrying this T cell receptor beta chain was seen only a few times. As yet, its antigen is unknown. The V end lost 5 bases, the J end lost 10 bases, and 17 bases lay between the germline ends. Germline CDR1 reads MNHNY; CDR2 reads SVGAGI (reference sequence). CDR3 length: 13 residues. The sample is drawn from a study of post-analysis software for immune sequencing data. Included in the TCR beta cDNA libraries were unique molecular identifiers. TCRdb fed the PCR reads into MiXCR, producing one record per CDR3 protein. The table includes about 770,000 distinct CDR3 sequences, approximately 44% detected once. Study results and limitations: Patients used about 5 TRBV segments, including TRBV5-6, TRBV5-1 and TRBV20-1, more often than controls.

What was sequenced was blood. The sequence derives from a girl between 10 and 17 years old with multiple sclerosis. The gene calls are TRBV6-6 and TRBJ1-1; the D gene is possibly TRBD1 (5 bases). In DNA form, the CDR3 reads TGTGCCAGCAGTGAGCGGGGGAACCTGGCAGCTTTCTTT. This sequence encodes CASSERGNLAAFF.